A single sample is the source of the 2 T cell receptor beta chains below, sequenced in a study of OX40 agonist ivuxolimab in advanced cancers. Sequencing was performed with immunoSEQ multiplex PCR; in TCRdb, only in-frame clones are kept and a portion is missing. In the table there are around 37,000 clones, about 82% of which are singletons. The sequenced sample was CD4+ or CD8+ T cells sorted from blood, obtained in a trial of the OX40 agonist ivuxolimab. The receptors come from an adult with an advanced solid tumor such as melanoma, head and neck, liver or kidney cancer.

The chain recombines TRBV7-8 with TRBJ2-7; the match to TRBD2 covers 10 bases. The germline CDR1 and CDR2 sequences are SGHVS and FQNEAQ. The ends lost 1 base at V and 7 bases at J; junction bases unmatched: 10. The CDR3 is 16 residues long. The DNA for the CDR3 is TGTGCCAGCAGCTTAGGTTTAGGACTAGCGGCGGGTGAGCAGTACTTC. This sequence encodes CASSLGLGLAAGEQYF.

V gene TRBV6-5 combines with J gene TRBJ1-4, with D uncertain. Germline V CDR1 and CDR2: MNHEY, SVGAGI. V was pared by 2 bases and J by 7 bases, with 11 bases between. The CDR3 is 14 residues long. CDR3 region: CASSYGRVGEKLFF. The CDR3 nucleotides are TGTGCCAGCAGTTACGGGCGAGTTGGTGAAAAACTGTTTTTT.